The next 15 T cell receptor beta chains were all read from a single sample in a study of shared clonotypes between healthy human individuals (dated by TCRdb to 2018 to 2020). Receptors were amplified or captured by the immunoSEQ multiplex PCR assay. The table was pulled from immuneACCESS by TCRdb, which kept in-frame rearrangements only. Such tables lose some clones; where checked, under half of the loss comes from unresolved V genes, and the rest has no known cause. The sample table lists approximately 2.4 million clones, approximately 94% of them with a count of one. The ten top clones hold 0.1% to 0.15% of the sample. Sample: naive CD4+ T cells sorted from blood. Read against the paper, the sample's cell subset or site label means: CD45RA+ positively selected. These receptors were obtained from a man in his late teens or twenties in good health.

The chain couples TRBV7-9 to TRBJ2-2; D remains unclear. Deletions cut 1 base from V and 7 bases from J, with 7 bases between. This CDR3 has 13 residues. Germline values: CDR1 SEHNR, CDR2 FQNEAQ (reference sequence). CDR3 residues: CASSLVTVGELFF. The CDR3 DNA sequence: TGTGCCAGCAGCTTAGTAACCGTCGGGGAGCTGTTTTTT.

This clone was seen just once. The chain combines TRBV30 with TRBJ1-2; D remains unclear. The CDR3 runs to 13 residues. Germline V gene sequence: CDR1 GTSNPN, CDR2 SVGIG (reference sequence). The V gene lost 1 base and the J gene lost 2 bases, with 8 bases spanning the gap. The CDR3, as DNA: TGTGCCTGGAGTGCTCCTCAGAACTATGGCTACACCTTC. Its protein product is CAWSAPQNYGYTF.

The chain recombines TRBV6-6 with TRBJ2-3, with D maybe TRBD1 (5 bases). With 6 bases removed from V and 5 bases from J, the gap between germline ends came to 12 bases. From germline, CDR1 is MNHNY and CDR2 SVGAGI (reference sequence). CDR3 length: 13 amino acids. This CDR3 is CASRAPGKDTQYF. CDR3 sequence (DNA): TGTGCCAGCAGAGCCCCAGGGAAAGATACGCAGTATTTT.

This chain links TRBV10-3 with TRBJ1-6; possible D gene TRBD1, 5 bases. Deletions cut 4 bases from V and 9 bases from J, with 10 bases between. Germline CDR1 ENHRY, CDR2 SYGVKD. The CDR3 loop spans 13 amino acids. The CDR3: CAISVTTASPLHF. The DNA for the CDR3 is TGTGCCATCAGTGTAACGACAGCTTCACCCCTCCACTTT.

V gene TRBV7-2 combines with J gene TRBJ1-6, with no clear D. The V end lost 1 base, the J end lost 5 bases, and 9 bases lay between the germline ends. This CDR3 spans 15 amino acids. In germline, CDR1 is SGHTA, CDR2 FQGNSA. The CDR3 reads CASSLVGSDNSPLHF. The CDR3 DNA reads as TGTGCCAGCAGCTTAGTGGGATCGGATAATTCACCCCTCCACTTT.

This chain connects TRBV27 to TRBJ2-2; D unclear. Trimming pared 1 base from V and 1 base from J, leaving 7 bases between. The CDR3 is 15 residues long. Germline V lookup: CDR1 MNHEY, CDR2 SMNVEV (reference sequence). CDR3 amino acids: CASSLLGRNTGELFF. The CDR3 region has the DNA TGTGCCAGCAGTTTATTAGGGCGGAACACCGGGGAGCTGTTTTTT.

The chain carries TRBV2 and TRBJ1-1; a weak D match, TRBD1 (6 bases). Trimming shortened V by 6 bases and J by 4 bases, and 15 bases separated the two germline ends. This CDR3 is 14 amino acids long. The germline V gene has CDR1 SNHLY and CDR2 FYNNEI. The CDR3 nucleotides are TGTGCCAGCAGGAGGGGGGAAGTGGGCACTGAAGCTTTCTTT. This gives the protein CASRRGEVGTEAFF.

With regard to this clone: Other DNA sequences in the sample encode the same CDR3. V and J are TRBV11-3 and TRBJ2-3; TRBD2 matches at 9 bases. The trim removed 1 base at V and 0 bases at J, leaving 5 bases unmatched. This CDR3 region has 17 residues. CDR1 SGHNT and CDR2 YENEEA come from the germline V gene. The CDR3 spells CASSLGLTSGSTDTQYF. DNA of the CDR3: TGTGCCAGCAGCTTAGGTCTTACTAGCGGGAGCACAGATACGCAGTATTTT.

As concerns this clone: Other nucleotide sequences in the sample specify the same CDR3. The chain carries TRBV5-1 and TRBJ1-3, with TRBD1 as a possible D gene (6 bases). CDR1 is SGHRS and CDR2 is YFSETQ in the germline V gene. This CDR3 spans 14 amino acids. V lost 4 bases and J 2 bases, leaving 10 bases between the germline ends. The CDR3 nucleotides are TGCGCCAGCAGCCCACAGGGACCTGGAAACACCATATATTTT. Its translation is CASSPQGPGNTIYF.

The genes are TRBV6-6 and TRBJ1-2; D gene unclear. V was pared by 8 bases and J by 8 bases, with 18 bases between. Germline V lookup: CDR1 MNHNY, CDR2 SVGAGI (reference sequence). The CDR3 sequence is 13 residues long. The CDR3 DNA sequence: TGTGCCAGCTCTGGCGCGGGGTTAGACGGCTACACCTTC. Translation: CASSGAGLDGYTF.

The gene calls are TRBV6-6 and TRBJ2-1; D unclear. Trimming took off 0 bases at V and 9 bases at J, with 12 bases between the two ends. Per the germline V gene, CDR1 is MNHNY and CDR2 is SVGAGI (reference sequence). CDR3 length: 14 amino acids. DNA for the CDR3: TGTGCCAGCAGTTACTCTTGGGATATCGGTGAGCAGTTCTTC. Translation: CASSYSWDIGEQFF.

The chain recombines TRBV5-1 with TRBJ2-4; D may correspond to TRBD1 or TRBD2 (5 bases each). This CDR3 is 14 amino acids long. CDR1 is SGHRS and CDR2 is YFSETQ in the germline V gene. Trimming shortened V by 6 bases and J by 7 bases, and 17 bases separated the two germline ends. The CDR3: CASTLTAGGNIQYF. For the CDR3, the DNA is TGCGCCAGCACTTTAACAGCTGGGGGTAACATTCAGTACTTC. Full variable domain (rest looked up from reference TRBV5-1 and TRBJ2-4): KAGVTQTPRYLIKTRGQQVTLSCSPISGHRSVSWYQQTPGQGLQFLFEYFSETQRNKGNFPGRFSGRQFSNSRSEMNVSTLELGDSALYLCASTLTAGGNIQYFGAGTRLSVL.

The rearrangement joins TRBV10-3 to TRBJ2-1; D is perhaps TRBD2 (6 bases). The CDR3 loop spans 14 amino acids. With 3 bases removed from V and 6 bases from J, the gap between germline ends came to 12 bases. Per germline, CDR1 ENHRY and CDR2 SYGVKD. CDR3 protein: CAISDPTRTNEQFF. The DNA for the CDR3 is TGTGCCATCAGTGACCCGACTAGAACCAATGAGCAGTTCTTC.

The chain employs TRBV2 and TRBJ1-5; tentatively, D is TRBD1 (6 bases). The CDR3 contains 15 residues. CDR1 is SNHLY, CDR2 FYNNEI, per germline. V lost 5 bases and J 6 bases, leaving 17 bases between the germline ends. Here the CDR3 reads CASSQYTGMGQPQHF. CDR3 DNA sequence: TGTGCCAGCAGTCAATACACAGGGATGGGTCAGCCCCAGCATTTT.

This chain connects TRBV5-6 to TRBJ2-5; TRBD2 matches at 12 bases. This CDR3 contains 17 residues. The germline CDR1 and CDR2 sequences are SGHDT and YYEEEE. With V trimmed by 5 bases and J by 1 base, 9 bases remained unmatched. The CDR3 sequence: CASSFFRTSGAQETQYF. CDR3 coding DNA: TGTGCCAGCAGTTTTTTTAGGACTAGCGGGGCCCAAGAGACCCAGTACTTC.